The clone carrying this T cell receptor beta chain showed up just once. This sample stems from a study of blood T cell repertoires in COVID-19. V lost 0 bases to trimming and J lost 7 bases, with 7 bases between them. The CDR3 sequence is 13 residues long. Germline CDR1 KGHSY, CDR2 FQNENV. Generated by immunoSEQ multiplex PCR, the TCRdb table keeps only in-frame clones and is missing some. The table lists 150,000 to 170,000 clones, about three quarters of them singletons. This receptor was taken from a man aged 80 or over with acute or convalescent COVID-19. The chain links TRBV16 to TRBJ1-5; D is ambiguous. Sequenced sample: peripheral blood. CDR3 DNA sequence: TGTGCCAGCAGCCAATCTAGATTGCAGCCCCAGCATTTT. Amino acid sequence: CASSQSRLQPQHF.